This TCR beta chain was identified in a study of OX40 agonist ivuxolimab in advanced cancers. General study points: The authors did not determine the antigen specificity of the expanded peripheral T cells.

On cycle 4 day 1 and cycle 7 day 1, as well as at baseline, blood was sampled. To note about this clone: Its target is unknown.

Sequenced by immunoSEQ multiplex PCR; TCRdb stores in-frame clones only, minus some. Here the sample spans about 61,000 clones, less than 90% being singletons. The CDR3 is 14 amino acids. Trimming stripped 2 bases from V and 2 bases from J, with 10 bases between. Germline V gene sequence: CDR1 SGDLS, CDR2 YYNGEE. The rearrangement uses TRBV9 and TRBJ2-5, with D unclear. The TCR sequence derives from an adult with an advanced solid tumor such as melanoma, head and neck, liver or kidney cancer. This sample comprised CD4+ or CD8+ T cells sorted from blood, obtained in a trial of the OX40 agonist ivuxolimab. The CDR3 is CASSVLGGQETQYF. For the CDR3, the DNA is TGTGCCAGCAGCGTGCTTGGCGGTCAAGAGACCCAGTACTTC.